This TCR beta chain was sequenced during a study of pediatric ulcerative colitis. Study-level results: Substantially fewer templates came from a couple of patients' blood samples. All ulcerative colitis patients, but no controls, carried two rectal clonotypes.

Colonoscopy and blood draw happened at the same time. Regarding this clone: Its antigen remains unidentified.

Germline V gene data show CDR1 as MNHEY and CDR2 as SVGAGI. The length of the CDR3 is 14 residues. V was pared by 7 bases and J by 0 bases, with 5 bases of the junction left unmatched. TCRdb's copy holds only in-frame clones and misses some; the assay was immunoSEQ multiplex PCR. Among around 64,000 clones listed, 70% to 85% were seen once. The clonotype was recovered from a boy aged 5-17 years with moderate ulcerative colitis. Sequenced material: blood. This chain uses TRBV6-5 with TRBJ2-7, with 8 nucleotides matching TRBD1. The CDR3 reads CASTPDRVSYEQYF. Here the CDR3 DNA reads TGTGCCAGCACTCCGGACAGGGTCTCCTACGAGCAGTACTTC.